These 14 T cell receptor beta chains were sequenced from one sample in a study of blood T cell repertoires in COVID-19. Sequencing was performed with immunoSEQ multiplex PCR; in TCRdb, only in-frame clones are kept and a portion is missing. Among 200,000 to 250,000 clones listed, roughly 89% were seen once. Sequencing was performed on peripheral blood. All receptors come from a man between 60 and 70 years old who had recovered from COVID-19.

The chain is built from TRBV4-1 and TRBJ1-2; no clear D gene. The V gene's germline CDR1 is MGHRA and CDR2 YSYEKL. This CDR3 comprises 15 residues. The germline V and J ends were trimmed by 1 base and 0 bases, with 9 bases remaining between them. CDR3 in DNA: TGCGCCAGCAGCCAAGGAGGGAACTCTAACTATGGCTACACCTTC. Translated, it gives CASSQGGNSNYGYTF.

The chain has TRBV7-8 and TRBJ2-3; D is uncertain. The CDR3 is made up of 14 amino acids. Germline V gene sequence: CDR1 SGHVS, CDR2 FQNEAQ. V was pared by 1 base and J by 5 bases, with 10 bases between. CDR3 DNA sequence: TGTGCCAGCAGCTTAGAAGAGGTCGAAGATACGCAGTATTTT. Residues: CASSLEEVEDTQYF. Full variable domain (remainder filled in from reference TRBV7-8 and TRBJ2-3): GAGVSQSPRYKVAKRGQDVALRCDPISGHVSLFWYQQALGQGPEFLTYFQNEAQLDKSGLPSDRFFAERPEGSVSTLKIQRTQQEDSAVYLCASSLEEVEDTQYFGPGTRLTVL.

The chain recombines TRBV5-1 with TRBJ2-3; 9 bases agree with TRBD1. Germline CDR1 SGHRS, CDR2 YFSETQ. Germline trimming cut 4 bases from V and 2 bases from J; bases unmatched to any gene: 5. CDR3 length: 15 amino acids. This CDR3 reads CASSLQGASTDTQYF. CDR3 coding DNA: TGCGCCAGCAGCCTACAGGGGGCGTCCACAGATACGCAGTATTTT.

The gene calls are TRBV6-5 and TRBJ1-1, with 7 bases fitting TRBD1. The ends lost 0 bases at V and 0 bases at J; junction bases unmatched: 1. Germline lookup yields CDR1 MNHEY and CDR2 SVGAGI. The length of the CDR3 is 15 residues. CDR3 DNA sequence: TGTGCCAGCAGTTACTCGGGACAGATGAACACTGAAGCTTTCTTT. This translates into CASSYSGQMNTEAFF.

This clone occurred once. V gene TRBV4-2 combines with J gene TRBJ2-2; D might be TRBD2 (6 bases). V was pared by 1 base and J by 2 bases, with 14 bases between. CDR1 and CDR2 from the germline V gene are LGHNA and YNFKEQ. The CDR3 is made up of 17 amino acids. CDR3 DNA: TGTGCCAGCAGCCAAGGTAGCGGAGCTTCCAACACCGGGGAGCTGTTTTTT. It codes for CASSQGSGASNTGELFF.

This clone was detected only once. The chain employs TRBV5-6 and TRBJ1-6, with D unresolved. Germline CDR1 reads SGHDT; CDR2 reads YYEEEE. The CDR3 contains 16 residues. DNA of the CDR3: TGTCCTAAGCCATCTTGGAGCAGCTCCTATAATTCACCCCTCCACTTT. It is translated as CPKPSWSSSYNSPLHF.

The chain couples TRBV5-1 to TRBJ2-1; 7 nucleotides agree with TRBD1. From germline, CDR1 is SGHRS and CDR2 YFSETQ. With V trimmed by 2 bases and J by 7 bases, 6 bases remained unmatched. This CDR3 comprises 14 residues. CDR3 in DNA: TGCGCCAGCAGCTTAAGGGACAGCTTGAATGAGCAGTTCTTC. Translated, it gives CASSLRDSLNEQFF.

The rearrangement uses TRBV2 and TRBJ2-1; D not certain. CDR1 is SNHLY, CDR2 FYNNEI, per germline. V lost 7 bases and J lost 4, with 11 bases in between. The CDR3 length is 13 residues. The CDR3 spells CASMETVYNEQFF. The CDR3 coding sequence is TGTGCCAGCATGGAGACTGTATACAATGAGCAGTTCTTC.

V usage is TRBV21-1 and J usage is TRBJ2-5; the table calls TRBD1, which could not be checked here. TRBV21-1 constitutes a pseudogene. The CDR3 spans 16 residues. CDR3 sequence reads: CASSTARDREKETQYF. The CDR3 DNA reads as TGTGCCAGCAGCACTGCCCGGGACAGGGAGAAAGAGACCCAGTACTTC.

A few counts support this clone. The CDR3, as DNA: TGTGCCAGCAGTTACGAACAGGGAACTGAAAAACTGTTTTTT. Amino acid sequence: CASSYEQGTEKLFF. V and J are TRBV7-2 and TRBJ1-4, with D possibly being TRBD1 (6 bases). Trimming took 6 bases from V and 7 from J, leaving 15 bases between them. Per the germline V gene, CDR1 is SGHTA and CDR2 is FQGNSA. The length of the CDR3 is 14 residues.

The rearrangement links TRBV7-2 to TRBJ2-2; tentative D call: TRBD2 (5 bases). The CDR3 consists of 13 residues. The ends were cut back, 1 base at V and 8 bases at J, with 8 bases in the middle. Germline V gives CDR1 SGHTA, CDR2 FQGNSA. In DNA form, the CDR3 reads TGTGCCAGCAGCTTAGTTCGAGGGGGGGAGCTGTTTTTT. This encodes CASSLVRGGELFF.

This clone was seen a handful of times. The chain recombines TRBV11-2 with TRBJ1-6; D unclear. This CDR3 has 16 residues. Germline-derived CDR1 and CDR2 are SGHAT and FQNNGV. Trimming removed 5 bases at V and 4 bases at J, with 15 bases between. CDR3 coding DNA: TGTGCCAGCAGCCTTGGGTGGGCCGCGTATAATTCACCCCTCCACTTT. Amino acid sequence: CASSLGWAAYNSPLHF.

The rearrangement joins TRBV7-2 to TRBJ2-2, with D tentatively TRBD2 (6 bases). Germline values: CDR1 SGHTA, CDR2 FQGNSA. Trimming took off 2 bases at V and 3 bases at J, with 13 bases between the two ends. The length of the CDR3 is 16 residues. The CDR3 nucleotides read TGTGCCAGCAGCTTACAGTACGGAGGGTACACCGGGGAGCTGTTTTTT. It codes for CASSLQYGGYTGELFF.

The rearrangement links TRBV7-7 to TRBJ2-1; TRBD1 matches 9 bases. J gave up 10 bases and V 5 bases, and 9 bases lay outside the gene matches. In germline, CDR1 is SSHAT, CDR2 FNYEAQ (reference sequence). The CDR3 sequence is 14 residues long. The CDR3 coding sequence is TGTGCCAGCAGCCTCCGGACAGGGGATCGGGAGCAGTTCTTC. This sequence encodes CASSLRTGDREQFF.